Listed here is a single TCR beta chain. Germline V gene data show CDR1 as MDHEN and CDR2 as SYDVKM. The germline V and J ends were trimmed by 2 bases and 1 base, with 6 bases remaining between them. The CDR3 sequence is 15 residues long. Source study methods: Amplification with reference gene primers provided the estimates of nucleated cell counts. Measured with immunoSEQ multiplex PCR; TCRdb has only the in-frame clones, and not every one. The V and J calls and clone size were taken over from that table, and D and trimming were inferred from the DNA. The sample has 150,000 to 200,000 clones, 80% seen once. Participant age was about 18 to 89 years, and participants resided in roughly 25 US areas. Participants' own reports of clinical history determined their cohort assignment. Participants in the exposed group had met a COVID-19 case in the 2 weeks before joining the study. This sample is drawn from a study of blood T cell repertoires in COVID-19.

What was sequenced was PBMCs or T cells enriched from blood (not recorded which). The chain has TRBV28 and TRBJ2-6; D perhaps matches TRBD2 (6 bases). The TCR comes from a man between 60 and 75 years old who had been exposed to COVID-19. Here the CDR3 DNA reads TGTGCCAGCAGTTTAGGGGGGTCTGGGGCCAACGTCCTGACTTTC. Its translation: CASSLGGSGANVLTF.